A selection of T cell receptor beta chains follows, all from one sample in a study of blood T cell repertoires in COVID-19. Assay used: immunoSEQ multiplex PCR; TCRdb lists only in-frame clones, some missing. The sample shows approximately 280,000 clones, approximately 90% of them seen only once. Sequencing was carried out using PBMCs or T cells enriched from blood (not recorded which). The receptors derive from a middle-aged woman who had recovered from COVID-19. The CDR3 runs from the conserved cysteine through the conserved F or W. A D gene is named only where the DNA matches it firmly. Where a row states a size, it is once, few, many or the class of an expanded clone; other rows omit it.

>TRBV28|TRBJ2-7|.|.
CASSLPGDRVEQYF
TGTGCCAGCAGTTTACCGGGGGATCGGGTCGAGCAGTACTTC
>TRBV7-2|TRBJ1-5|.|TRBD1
CASSTGQGGGNQPQHF
TGTGCCAGCAGCACAGGACAGGGGGGTGGCAATCAGCCCCAGCATTTT
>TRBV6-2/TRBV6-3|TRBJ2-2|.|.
CASSLLSGELFF
TGTGCCAGCAGTTTATTATCCGGGGAGCTGTTTTTT
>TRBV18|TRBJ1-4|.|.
CASSPPGGANEKLFF
TGTGCCAGCTCACCACCGGGGGGGGCCAATGAAAAACTGTTTTTT
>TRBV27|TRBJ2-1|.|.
CASTGQNSYNEQFF
TGTGCCAGCACTGGACAGAACTCCTACAATGAGCAGTTCTTC
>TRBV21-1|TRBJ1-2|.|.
CASSKGLEALLRGYTF
TGTGCCAGCAGCAAAGGTTTAGAAGCCCTACTCCGAGGCTACACCTTC
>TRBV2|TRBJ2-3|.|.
CASSVSDTQYF
TGTGCCAGCAGTGTATCAGATACGCAGTATTTT
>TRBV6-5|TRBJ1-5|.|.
CASSPRANQPQHF
TGTGCCAGCAGCCCACGAGCGAACCAGCCCCAGCATTTT
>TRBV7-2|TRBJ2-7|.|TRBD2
CASRPSSGTDGQYF
TGTGCCAGCAGGCCATCTAGCGGGACCGACGGGCAGTACTTC
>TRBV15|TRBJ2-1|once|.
CATSRDRGEQFF
TGTGCCACCAGCAGAGATAGGGGAGAGCAGTTCTTC
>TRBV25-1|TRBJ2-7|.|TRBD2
CASSDSSGSDEQYF
TGTGCCAGCAGTGATTCTAGCGGGAGTGACGAGCAGTACTTC
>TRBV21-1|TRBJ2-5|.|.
CASSNPRQGQETQYF
TGTGCCAGCAGCAACCCCCGCCAGGGCCAAGAGACCCAGTACTTC
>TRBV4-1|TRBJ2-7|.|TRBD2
CASSQLMQAGGYEQYF
TGCGCCAGCAGCCAATTGATGCAAGCGGGAGGGTACGAGCAGTACTTC
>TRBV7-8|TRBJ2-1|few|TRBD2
CASSLLGVNSGRGTEQFF
TGTGCCAGCAGCTTATTAGGCGTAAATAGCGGGAGGGGCACTGAGCAGTTCTTC
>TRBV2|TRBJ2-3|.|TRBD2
CASSVTAGGTDTQYF
TGTGCCAGCAGTGTCACAGCGGGAGGCACAGATACGCAGTATTTT
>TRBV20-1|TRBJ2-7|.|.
CSASVGSRAGSYEQYF
TGCAGTGCTAGTGTCGGTTCGAGGGCGGGTTCCTACGAGCAGTACTTC
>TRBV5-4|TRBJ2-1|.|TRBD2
CASSLKRESSYNEQFF
TGTGCCAGCAGCTTGAAGCGGGAGAGCTCCTACAATGAGCAGTTCTTC
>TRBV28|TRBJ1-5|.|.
CASSLMGSGNQPQHF
TGTGCCAGCAGTTTGATGGGCTCGGGCAATCAGCCCCAGCATTTT
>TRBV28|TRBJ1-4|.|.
CASSSRGRESFATNEKLFF
TGTGCCAGCAGTTCGAGGGGGAGGGAGAGCTTTGCAACTAATGAAAAACTGTTTTTT
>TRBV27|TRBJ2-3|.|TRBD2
CASRLAGGRLTDTQYF
TGTGCCAGCAGACTAGCGGGAGGCCGGTTAACGGATACGCAGTATTTT
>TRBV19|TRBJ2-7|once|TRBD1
CASRPGTGSSYEQYF
TGTGCCAGTAGACCTGGGACAGGAAGCTCCTACGAGCAGTACTTC
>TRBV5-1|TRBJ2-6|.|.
CASSLETSGANVLTF
TGCGCCAGCAGCTTGGAAACAAGTGGGGCCAACGTCCTGACTTTC
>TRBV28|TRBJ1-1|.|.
CASSFALAEGLNTEAFF
TGTGCCAGCAGTTTCGCTTTGGCGGAGGGACTGAACACTGAAGCTTTCTTT
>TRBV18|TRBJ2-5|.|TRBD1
CASSSFKGAKEETQYF
TGTGCCAGCTCGTCCTTCAAGGGGGCGAAAGAAGAGACCCAGTACTTC
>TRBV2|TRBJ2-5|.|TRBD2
CASSLGLAGLQETQYF
TGTGCCAGCAGTCTCGGACTAGCGGGTCTCCAAGAGACCCAGTACTTC
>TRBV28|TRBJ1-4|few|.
CASSLWGPEGFGGKLFF
TGTGCCAGCAGTTTATGGGGGCCGGAGGGTTTCGGGGGAAAACTGTTTTTT